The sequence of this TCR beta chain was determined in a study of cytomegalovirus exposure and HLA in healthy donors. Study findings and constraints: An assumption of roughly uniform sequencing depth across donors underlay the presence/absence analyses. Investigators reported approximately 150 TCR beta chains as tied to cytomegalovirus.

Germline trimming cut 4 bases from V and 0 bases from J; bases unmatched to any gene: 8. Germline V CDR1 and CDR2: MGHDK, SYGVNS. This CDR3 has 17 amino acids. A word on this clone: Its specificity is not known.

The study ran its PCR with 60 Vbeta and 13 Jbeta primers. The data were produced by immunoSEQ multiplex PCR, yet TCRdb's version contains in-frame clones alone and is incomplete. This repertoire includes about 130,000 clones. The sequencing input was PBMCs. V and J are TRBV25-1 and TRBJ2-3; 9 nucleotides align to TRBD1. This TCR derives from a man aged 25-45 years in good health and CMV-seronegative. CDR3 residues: CASSVGTGTGSTDTQYF. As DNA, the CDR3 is TGTGCCAGCAGTGTCGGAACCGGGACAGGGAGCACAGATACGCAGTATTTT.